The sequence of this TCR beta chain was determined in a study of cytomegalovirus exposure and HLA in healthy donors (dated by TCRdb to the late 2010s). For the study in its entirety: An earlier analysis of roughly 500 of the donors reported more than 250 Gb of sequence data and some 120 million unique TCR beta sequences from about 180 million T cells. An early release covering around 630 HLA-typed donors comprised about 300 gigabases of sequencing data and around 80 million unique TCR sequences. Of the 300 to 450 genotyped donors, approximately 80% were placed in the genetic ancestry cluster associated with self-reported Caucasian donors. The study aimed to test whether signatures of past pathogen exposure could be identified by cataloging public T cell receptors. The T cell repertoires of 700 or so subjects were profiled by immunosequencing and related to cytomegalovirus serostatus. A separate validation cohort of more than 100 different subjects was used in addition to the approximately 700-subject first cohort. High-throughput TCR immunosequencing, statistical association of individual TCRs with disease status, and machine learning were combined to predict cytomegalovirus infection status. A later analysis re-examined previously published TCR beta repertoires from just over 650 donors and added high-resolution HLA genotyping to investigate patterns of TCR occurrence. Rather than drawing on any new phenotypic data, the later analysis identified candidate immune exposures from TCR beta sequences and the way those sequences occurred across donors. To decide whether each TCR beta V gene segment behaved as functional or pseudogenic, an earlier analysis of approximately 600 of the donors relied on high-throughput TCR beta sequencing. Donor age, sex, ethnicity and CMV serostatus were compiled together with the repertoire data. A later genetic analysis used genome-wide SNP genotypes for about 55% of the 666 donors, treating that subset as a discovery cohort. Every repertoire in the discovery cohort had been generated on one and the same sequencing platform. Both class I and class II loci were covered by HLA typing, at four-digit resolution. The number of donors typed differed by locus, with roughly 620-630 for A, B, C, DRB1 and DQB1, 522 for DQA1, under 610 for DPA1, and 400 to 490 for DPB1. Because of strong linkage in the cohort, roughly five DR-DQ haplotypes were treated as single units for association and clustering. Among some 410 genotyped donors of the cohort, an average of around 240,000 unique TCR beta nucleotide sequences were sequenced per donor, roughly 20% of them non-productive. Overall results and qualifications from the work: Presence/absence analyses assumed roughly uniform sequencing depth across donors, an assumption that may not hold. For the cohort, immune exposure information was limited to CMV serostatus. Assigning TCR associations to individual alleles was difficult when HLA alleles, especially DR and DQ, strongly co-occurred. Because the 87-base-pair reads could not distinguish some IMGT-functional V segments, including TRBV6-2 and TRBV6-3, those segments were excluded. According to the authors, the approach could potentially be generalized to other disease states and immunological phenotypes. V-gene and J-gene trimming of TCR beta chains was associated with a missense DCLRE1C variant in a later genetic analysis, and the association was replicated in an independent cohort. The cohort was sequenced for TCR beta chains only, and without alpha or paired-chain data the features that could be detected were limited. Compared with equally common non-associated chains, HLA-associated TCR beta chains in a later analysis were more clonally expanded and had lower generation probabilities. A later analysis found that most CMV-associated TCR beta chains appeared HLA-restricted, with HLA associations seemingly driven largely by CMV exposure. In a later analysis, TCR association rates were found to vary across HLA loci, with the most associated TCRs seen for DRB1 alleles and the fewest for HLA-C alleles. Compared with the roughly 670-donor mean, donors in an Asian-associated ancestry cluster had fewer N-insertions in productive TCRs, according to a later genetic analysis. Correlated functional status among segregating V segments might be attributable to linkage disequilibrium, but an unknown experimental factor could not be ruled out. Specific HLA alleles were associated with 15,000 to 20,000 TCR beta sequences at a false discovery rate of 0.05 in a later analysis. The study gave a list of more than 150 TCR beta chains associated with cytomegalovirus. Because HLA typing was unavailable for some donors at each locus, only the typed subset was used in association tests. According to a later analysis, parvovirus B19, influenza, CMV and Epstein-Barr virus appeared linked to several top co-occurrence clusters. A further reported finding was that TCR beta sequences accurately predicted the HLA-A and HLA-B alleles for most subjects in the first cohort. The sequencing pipeline was judged likely to have produced a cluster of highly shared sequence variants as a technical artifact. In an earlier analysis of fewer than 700 of the donors, most TCR beta V segments appeared in productive rearrangements about 87% or about 30% of the time, broadly matching IMGT annotations. Cytomegalovirus status was reported to be diagnosed by the classifier with high specificity and sensitivity in both the original and validation cohorts. Because counts were too low, roughly 17 rarely observed V segments, including chromosome 9 orphons, were left out of the earlier analysis of 500 to 650 of the donors. A few of the identified cytomegalovirus-associated TCR beta chains were confirmed in vitro to be specific for cytomegalovirus antigens. Most TCR sequences were observed very rarely across donors, whereas some public TCRs were present in many individuals.

Comment on this clone: Its antigen is not yet known.

The method behind the library was the immunoSEQ multiplex PCR assay. For the multiplex PCR, a mixture combining 60 forward primers for TCR Vbeta segments and 13 reverse primers for TCR Jbeta segments was used. The CDR3 region of rearranged TCR beta genes was amplified from genomic DNA by a multiplex PCR assay. On the Illumina HiSeq System, the amplified TCR beta libraries were sequenced as 87-base-pair reads. From the authors' description of their analysis: A later analysis counted tens of millions of unique TCR beta chains across the 550 to 700 repertoires, and around 12 million of these chains were shared by at least two donors. To remove PCR and sequencing errors, raw reads were error-corrected and collapsed into unique sequences using a nearest-neighbor algorithm that merged closely related sequences. To assign V, D and J gene segments, CDR3 sequences were aligned to IMGT reference sequences. For a sequence to be retained, a match of at least six nucleotides was required to both a V gene segment and a J gene segment. Rearrangements were called productive when the CDR3 lacked stop codons and stayed in frame with V and J; all others were non-productive. CDR3 was defined by IMGT convention, running from the second conserved V-encoded cysteine to the conserved J-encoded phenylalanine. Sequences without an unambiguous match to a single V gene segment were excluded from the earlier analysis of 500 to 700 of the donors. An earlier analysis of several hundred of the donors called V segments functional above 56.7% productive rearrangements and segregating when the between-donor standard deviation exceeded 5%. A statistical classification framework was developed to diagnose cytomegalovirus status using the catalog of TCR beta chain sequences. A later analysis assigned V and J genes by comparing TCR nucleotide sequences with IMGT/GENE-DB human TR gene sequences. The TCRdist pipeline was used in a later analysis to assign CDR3 sequences and most-parsimonious VDJ recombination scenarios. In a later analysis, every TCR beta chain was defined by the combination of its CDR3 amino acid sequence and its V-gene family, and reads without a unique V-gene family were dropped. In a later analysis, approximately 640 highly shared, low-generation-probability nucleotide sequences were removed to address suspected cross-contamination and a sequencing artifact. A later analysis calculated a clonal expansion index for each public chain from normalized within-repertoire ranks of inferred template counts. A later analysis computed generation probabilities with a VDJ recombination model fitted to out-of-frame rearrangements, and checked the results against IGoR. In a later analysis, hypergeometric tests were used to score TCR-TCR, TCR-HLA and TCR-CMV co-occurrence, with a repertoire-size bias correction applied to TCR pairs. In a later analysis, false discovery rates were estimated by permuting HLA or CMV assignments 20 times. In a later analysis, co-occurring TCRs were grouped using DBSCAN, and TCRdist sequence similarity was added for clustering within HLA-allele-positive subsets. Repertoires with fewer than 30,000 or more than 120,000 public chains, plus five repertoires with anomalous nucleotide sharing, were excluded from co-occurrence clustering. The table comes from immuneACCESS by way of TCRdb, which keeps in-frame sequences with V and J called. Part of the clones is missing from these tables; in studies checked, under half for an unresolved V gene and the rest for unknown reasons. V and J calls and clone size are as listed in that table; D and trimming were resolved from the DNA. The sample table holds tens of thousands of clones. Of the sample, approximately 5.1% falls within the top ten clones.

From a lookup of the germline V gene, CDR1 and CDR2 are MGHRA and YSYEKL. A distance of 6 bases separates the germline ends of V and J, which lose 0 bases and 3 bases respectively. Measured from the cysteine to the phenylalanine, the CDR3 is 13 residues long. The retained sequence is limited to the CDR3, 39 bases, with the frame set at the first base. The cohort comprised 670 or so healthy bone marrow donors. At the time of sampling, every cohort member was nominally healthy, though immune exposures that went unrecorded were likely present. The donor was CMV seropositive and belonged to the group of 250 to 300 seropositive cohort members. Every donor gave a peripheral blood sample, and the peripheral blood mononuclear cells from that sample were used for TCR beta sequencing. Genomic DNA extraction from the blood cell samples was performed with the Qiagen DNeasy Blood Extraction Kit.

What was sequenced was PBMCs. Recombination connected TRBV4-1 to TRBJ2-7, and perhaps TRBD1 as D gene, on 5 matching bases. This clonotype was obtained from a man between 25 and 39 years old in good health and CMV-seropositive. The CDR3 corresponds to CASSQETVYEQYF. The bases read TGCGCCAGCAGCCAAGAGACAGTCTACGAGCAGTACTTC.